This T cell receptor (beta chain) was sequenced for a study of blood T cell repertoires in COVID-19. Background on the study: In each case, the material was cDNA or gDNA derived from T cells, B-cell-depleted T cells, or PBMCs.

CDR3 size: 14 residues. The germline gives CDR1 SEHNR, CDR2 FQNEAQ (reference sequence). Trimming took 0 bases from V and 14 from J, leaving 17 bases between them. Profiling relied on immunoSEQ multiplex PCR, and the TCRdb table lists in-frame clones only, not all of them. The repertoire consists of around 59,000 clones, with more than 70% occurring once and the leading ten covering about 7.1%. The receptor's source is a man aged 55 to 70 with acute or convalescent COVID-19. Sample: peripheral blood. The chain carries TRBV7-9 and TRBJ2-1, with D tentatively TRBD2 (5 bases). The chain's CDR3 is CASSLAEGISPKFF. As DNA, the CDR3 is TGTGCCAGCAGCTTAGCCGAGGGTATCTCTCCGAAGTTCTTC.